The source of this TCR beta chain is a study of CD8+CD57+ T cells in acquired aplastic anemia. Study observations and caveats: Patients showed no significant difference from controls in CD8+ Simpson's diversity.

TCR beta VDJ and CDR3 profiling used genomic DNA as template. TCRdb independently ran MiXCR on the reads; one entry per CDR3 protein. The sample records some 170,000 distinct CDR3 sequences, about 45% being singletons. CDR1 and CDR2 (germline): SNHLY, FYNNEI. V dropped 1 base and J dropped 4 bases, with 10 bases sitting between them. The CDR3 consists of 14 residues. This clonotype was counted at least ten times. Its matching antigen is unknown. Those patients picked for sequencing had displayed CD8+CD57+ cell expansion on flow cytometry. Acquired aplastic anemia of severe grade affected all patients. When blood sampling took place, the patients had received no therapy.

J is TRBJ1-2 and V is TRBV2; D is unresolved. This sequence originates from a human donor with aplastic anemia. The material sequenced was sorted CD4+, CD8+, or CD8+CD57+ T cells (not recorded which) from PBMCs. Written as DNA, the CDR3 is TGTGCCAGCAGTGAAGGGGTATTATCCTATGGCTACACCTTC. The encoded protein is CASSEGVLSYGYTF.